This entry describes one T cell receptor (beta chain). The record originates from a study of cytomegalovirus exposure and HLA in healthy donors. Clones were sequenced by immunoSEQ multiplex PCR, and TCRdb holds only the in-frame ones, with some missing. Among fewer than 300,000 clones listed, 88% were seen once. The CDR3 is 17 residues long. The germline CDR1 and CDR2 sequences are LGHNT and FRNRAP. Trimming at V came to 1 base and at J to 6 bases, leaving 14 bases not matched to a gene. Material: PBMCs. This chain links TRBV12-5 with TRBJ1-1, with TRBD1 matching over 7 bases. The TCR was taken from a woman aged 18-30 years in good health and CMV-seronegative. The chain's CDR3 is CASGLAHPNDRAAEAFF. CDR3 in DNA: TGTGCTAGTGGTTTGGCCCACCCAAACGACAGGGCCGCTGAAGCTTTCTTT.